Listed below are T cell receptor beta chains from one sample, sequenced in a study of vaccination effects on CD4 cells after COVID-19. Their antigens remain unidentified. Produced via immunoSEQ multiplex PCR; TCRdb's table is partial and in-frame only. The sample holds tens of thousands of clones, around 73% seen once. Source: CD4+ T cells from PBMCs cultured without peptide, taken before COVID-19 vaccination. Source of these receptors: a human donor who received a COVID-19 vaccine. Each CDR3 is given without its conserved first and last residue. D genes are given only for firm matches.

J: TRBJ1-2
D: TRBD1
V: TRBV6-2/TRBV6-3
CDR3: ASSPTGSGYT

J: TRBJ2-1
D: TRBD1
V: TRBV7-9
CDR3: ASSLEVWTGMF

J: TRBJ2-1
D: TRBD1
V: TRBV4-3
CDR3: ASSKEIQDRRRQF

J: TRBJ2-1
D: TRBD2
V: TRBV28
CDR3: ASKHGTSGGSYNEQF

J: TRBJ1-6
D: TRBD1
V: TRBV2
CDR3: ASSRDRGDNSPLH

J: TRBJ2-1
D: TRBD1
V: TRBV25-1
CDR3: ASSVRDRGSYNEQF

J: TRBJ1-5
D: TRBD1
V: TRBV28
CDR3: ASSSLRQGSNQPQH

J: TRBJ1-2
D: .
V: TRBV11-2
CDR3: ASSFRPGGLAYGYT

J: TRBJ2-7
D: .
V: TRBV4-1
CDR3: ASSRDYEQY

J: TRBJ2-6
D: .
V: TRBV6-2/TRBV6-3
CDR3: ALSRAGANVLT

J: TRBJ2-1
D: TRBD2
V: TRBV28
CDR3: ASRPPGLAGNEQF

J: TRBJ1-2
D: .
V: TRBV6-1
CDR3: ASSEVTSLYGYT

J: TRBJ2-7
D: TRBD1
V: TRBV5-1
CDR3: ASSSRDRAPYEQY

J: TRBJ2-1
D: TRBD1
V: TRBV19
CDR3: ASSIKGQGAHNEQF

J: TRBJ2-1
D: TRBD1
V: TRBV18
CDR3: ASSPFPQRGQL

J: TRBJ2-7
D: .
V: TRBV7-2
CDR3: ASSLDARYEQY

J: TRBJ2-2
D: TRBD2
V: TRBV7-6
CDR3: ASSPRPGGLENTGELF

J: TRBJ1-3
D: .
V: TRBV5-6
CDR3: ASNDRHSGNTIY

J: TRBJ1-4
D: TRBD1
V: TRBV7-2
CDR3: ASSLVGGQRGEKLF

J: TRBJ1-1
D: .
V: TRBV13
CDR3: ASSSLSGENTEAF

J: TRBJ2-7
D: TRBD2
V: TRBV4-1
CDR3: ASSQDRLAGGQSYEQY

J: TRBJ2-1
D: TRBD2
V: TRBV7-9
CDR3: ASSLTGGPREQF

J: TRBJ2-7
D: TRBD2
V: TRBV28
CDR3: ASLAGDLYEQY

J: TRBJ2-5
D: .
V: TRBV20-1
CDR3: SASPYAGNHQETQY

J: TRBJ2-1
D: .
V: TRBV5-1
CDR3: ASSPTGPPYNEQF

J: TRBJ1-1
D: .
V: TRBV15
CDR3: ATSRDFKGGNTEAF

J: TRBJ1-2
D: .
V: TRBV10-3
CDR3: AISESAGYNYGYT